The rows below give T cell receptor beta chains drawn from one sample of a study of T cells in severe cutaneous drug reactions. For each CDR3 protein, TCRdb gives one entry from its re-call of the multiplex PCR reads, without DNA. This listing includes about 5,500 distinct CDR3 sequences. Sequences were obtained from PBMCs. The receptors were gathered from a human donor with a severe cutaneous adverse drug reaction. CDR3s include the opening cysteine and the closing phenylalanine or tryptophan. Each record gives: J gene, V gene, clone size, CDR3 protein. The size of a clone is reported for some rows only, either as once, few or many, or as a class for expanded clones.

>TRBJ2-1|TRBV4-1|medium-sized
CASSRHSGGDEQFF
>TRBJ2-1|TRBV4-3|medium-sized
CASSQDRLAAYNEQFF
>TRBJ2-2|TRBV12-3/TRBV12-4|NA
CASSLGRLAVNTGELFF
>TRBJ2-1|TRBV28|medium-sized
CASSLSGTPSDEQFF
>TRBJ2-2|TRBV27|medium-sized
CASSLSAGGFTGELFF
>TRBJ2-7|TRBV12-3/TRBV12-4|NA
CASSRDGGSGLYEQYF
>TRBJ2-7|TRBV27|medium-sized
CASSPGLSYEQYF
>TRBJ1-4|TRBV28|medium-sized
CASSTPGTGNEKLFF
>TRBJ2-2|TRBV28|NA
CASSSRGNTGELFF
>TRBJ2-3|TRBV7-2|medium-sized
CASRPRLRTSGTSTDTQYF
>TRBJ2-5|TRBV7-2|medium-sized
CASSLVGVETQYF
>TRBJ2-2|TRBV9|NA
CASTASGTGKTGELFF
>TRBJ2-7|TRBV25-1|medium-sized
CASSEYLTGLGEQYF
>TRBJ2-1|TRBV7-2|medium-sized
CASSLYSGRDPSYNEQFF
>TRBJ2-1|TRBV7-6|NA
CASSSLSGQGYDEQFF
>TRBJ2-7|TRBV5-1|NA
CASSSGQVNLYEQYF
>TRBJ1-5|TRBV6-1|medium-sized
CASIPRWGNQPQHF
>TRBJ1-5|TRBV19|NA
CGVGDSDYSNQPQHF
>TRBJ2-2|TRBV11-2|NA
CASSKGPLWTGELFF
>TRBJ2-3|TRBV7-2|NA
CASSSTPVMDTQYF
>TRBJ1-5|TRBV28|large
CASSFHPDSYNQPQHF
>TRBJ2-5|TRBV7-8|NA
CASSALAGGETQYF
>TRBJ2-2|TRBV12-3/TRBV12-4|NA
CASSLRDTNTGELFF
>TRBJ1-5|TRBV6-5|NA
CASSYKGFSNQPQHF
>TRBJ1-4|TRBV14|medium-sized
CASSHLTSATNEKLFF
>TRBJ1-1|TRBV7-8|NA
CASSPRGGRRNTEAFF
>TRBJ1-1|TRBV7-2|medium-sized
CASSLQLLSNTEAFF
>TRBJ2-7|TRBV6-2/TRBV6-3|medium-sized
CASTFSVHSYEQYF
>TRBJ2-5|TRBV27|medium-sized
CASRDSGSKETQYF
>TRBJ2-1|TRBV5-1|NA
CASSSLTDNEQFF
>TRBJ1-5|TRBV27|medium-sized
CASSDLTGDYSNQPQHF
>TRBJ2-5|TRBV7-8|NA
CASSLVRQETQYF
>TRBJ1-1|TRBV28|medium-sized
CASSLPGREAFF
>TRBJ2-5|TRBV7-9|NA
CASRGGDDETQYF
>TRBJ2-7|TRBV15|medium-sized
CATSPEDREADEQYF
>TRBJ1-5|TRBV27|NA
CASSPGTGGGSNQPQHF